A selection of T cell receptor beta chains follows, all from one sample in a study of T cell repertoires in cytomegalovirus infection. Antigens for these TCRs are unknown. TCRdb re-called the reads through MiXCR, storing one row per CDR3 protein. The sample includes approximately 470,000 distinct CDR3 sequences, approximately 42% of them seen just once. The sequenced sample was cultured PBMCs, obtained from culture after CMV antigen stimulation. These TCRs come from a human donor in good health (CMV status not recorded). Some clones in this sample may be carry-over from other donors' samples. Both conserved end residues are trimmed from each CDR3.

v_call | cdr3_length | cdr3_aa
TRBV9 | 17 | ASSVGLAGIPPLGNEQF
TRBV6-8 | 13 | ASGLTGTGANVLT
TRBV5-5 | 10 | ASRDGTGELF
TRBV27 | 11 | ASSPYREGTQY
TRBV7-8 | 12 | ASSFNSGNYGYT
TRBV7-2 | 16 | ASSSTHRLAGGLDEQY
TRBV5-1 | 13 | ASSLGPSGWNTIY
TRBV6-2/TRBV6-3 | 12 | ASDRGAVGTEAF
TRBV7-2 | 13 | ASSLGAAGGQPQH
TRBV12-3/TRBV12-4 | 14 | ASSPPLRLAKNIQY
TRBV7-6 | 15 | ASSFDRGEFAGNTIY